The T cell receptor (beta chain) described here comes from a study of blood T cell repertoires in COVID-19. Looking at the study overall: The samples span acute and convalescent COVID-19 from the United States, Italy and Spain.

In the study's own analysis: It was from reference gene primer amplification that nucleated cell counts were estimated. Sequencing used immunoSEQ multiplex PCR; TCRdb keeps in-frame clones, though not all of them. The V and J calls and the clone size are those of that table, but D and trimming were determined from the DNA. The repertoire consists of fewer than 350,000 clones, with almost 90% occurring once and the leading ten covering roughly 1.5%. Each participant's cohort was designated according to participant-reported clinical history. Germline V gene sequence: CDR1 LNHDA, CDR2 SQIVND (reference sequence). The CDR3 is made up of 14 amino acids. With 6 bases clipped from V and 4 bases from J, the junction kept 7 bases outside the gene matches.

Specimen: PBMCs or T cells enriched from blood (not recorded which). The clonotype originates from a woman in her late teens or twenties with acute COVID-19. The chain has TRBV19 and TRBJ1-2; TRBD1 matches at 8 bases. CDR3 DNA sequence: TGTGCCAGTAGATCAGGGGGCTCAATCTATGGCTACACCTTC. Encoded protein: CASRSGGSIYGYTF.